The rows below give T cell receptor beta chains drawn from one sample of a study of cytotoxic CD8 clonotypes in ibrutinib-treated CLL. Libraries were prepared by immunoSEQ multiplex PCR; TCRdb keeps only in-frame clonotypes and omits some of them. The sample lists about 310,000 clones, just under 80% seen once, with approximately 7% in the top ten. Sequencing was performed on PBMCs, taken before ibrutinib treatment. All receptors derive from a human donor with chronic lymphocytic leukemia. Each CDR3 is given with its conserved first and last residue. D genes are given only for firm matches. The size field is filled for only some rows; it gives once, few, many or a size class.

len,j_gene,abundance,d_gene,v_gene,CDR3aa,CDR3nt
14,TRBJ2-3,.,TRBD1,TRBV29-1,CSAEGQGRTDTQYF,TGCAGCGCGGAAGGACAGGGTCGAACAGATACGCAGTATTTT
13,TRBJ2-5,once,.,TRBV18,CASSRDRQETQYF,TGTGCCAGCTCACGTGACCGTCAAGAGACCCAGTACTTC
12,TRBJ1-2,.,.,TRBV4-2,CASSQDRYGYTF,TGTGCCAGCAGCCAAGACCGGTATGGCTACACCTTC
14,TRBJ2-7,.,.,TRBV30,CAWSVVDGAYEQYF,TGTGCCTGGAGTGTAGTGGACGGCGCCTACGAGCAGTACTTC
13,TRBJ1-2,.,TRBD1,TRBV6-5,CASHGQGAFGYTF,TGTGCCAGCCATGGACAGGGGGCTTTTGGCTACACCTTC
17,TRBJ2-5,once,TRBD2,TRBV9,CASTKGLAGGPRETQYF,TGTGCCAGCACCAAGGGGCTAGCGGGAGGGCCTAGGGAGACCCAGTACTTC
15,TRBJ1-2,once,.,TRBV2,CASSEAGRLIYGYTF,TGTGCCAGCAGTGAAGCTGGACGGTTGATCTATGGCTACACCTTC
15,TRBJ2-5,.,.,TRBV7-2,CASSLVGSVQETQYF,TGTGCCAGCAGCTTGGTTGGCAGTGTCCAAGAGACCCAGTACTTC
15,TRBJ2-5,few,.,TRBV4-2,CASSQATGYVATQYF,TGTGCCAGCAGCCAAGCCACGGGGTATGTGGCGACCCAGTACTTC
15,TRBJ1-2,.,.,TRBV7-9,CASSSRQISNYGYTF,TGTGCCAGCAGTTCCCGACAGATCTCAAACTATGGCTACACCTTC
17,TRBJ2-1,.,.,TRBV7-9,CASSSLPTRVTYNEQFF,TGTGCCAGCAGCTCGCTCCCGACCAGGGTTACCTACAATGAGCAGTTCTTC
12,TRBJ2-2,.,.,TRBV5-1,CASSRDNGELFF,TGCGCCAGCAGCCGGGACAACGGGGAGCTGTTTTTT
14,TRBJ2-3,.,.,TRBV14,CASSQAGGGYTQYF,TGTGCCAGCAGCCAAGCAGGGGGGGGATATACGCAGTATTTT
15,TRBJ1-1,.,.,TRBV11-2,CASSLVSHSNTEAFF,TGTGCCAGCAGCTTAGTTAGTCATTCGAACACTGAAGCTTTCTTT
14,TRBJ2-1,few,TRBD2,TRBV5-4,CASSLRGGRNEQFF,TGTGCCAGCAGTCTCCGGGGCGGGAGGAATGAGCAGTTCTTC
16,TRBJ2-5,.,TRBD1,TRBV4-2,CASSPDRGRLRETQYF,TGTGCCAGCAGCCCTGACAGGGGGCGGCTCCGGGAGACCCAGTACTTC
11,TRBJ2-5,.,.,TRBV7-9,CASSLLETQYF,TGTGCCAGCAGCTTACTTGAGACCCAGTACTTC
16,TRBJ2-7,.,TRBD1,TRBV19,CASSFRLGTASYEQYF,TGTGCCAGTAGCTTTCGCCTGGGGACAGCGTCCTACGAGCAGTACTTC
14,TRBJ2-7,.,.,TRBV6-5,CASSYGPSMSEQYF,TGTGCCAGCAGTTACGGACCTTCTATGAGCGAGCAGTACTTC
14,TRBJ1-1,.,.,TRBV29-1,CSATGQGISTEAFF,TGCAGCGCCACCGGGCAGGGGATAAGCACTGAAGCTTTCTTT
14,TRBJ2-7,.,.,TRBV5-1,CASKMQGPSYEQYF,TGCGCCAGCAAAATGCAGGGACCTTCCTACGAGCAGTACTTC
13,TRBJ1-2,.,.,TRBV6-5,CASSYSGGYGYTF,TGTGCCAGCAGTTACTCGGGGGGCTATGGCTACACCTTC
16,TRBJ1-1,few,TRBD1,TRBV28,CASRGTAVPSNTEAFF,TGTGCCAGCAGGGGGACAGCGGTACCCTCGAACACTGAAGCTTTCTTT
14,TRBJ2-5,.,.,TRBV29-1,CSVWLQGRGETQYF,TGCAGCGTTTGGCTGCAGGGGCGCGGGGAGACCCAGTACTTC
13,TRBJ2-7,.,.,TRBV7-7,CASSLSPSYEQYF,TGTGCCAGCAGCTTAAGCCCTTCCTACGAGCAGTACTTC
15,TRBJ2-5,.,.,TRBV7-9,CASSLIGTGEETQYF,TGTGCCAGCAGCTTAATTGGGACGGGGGAAGAGACCCAGTACTTC
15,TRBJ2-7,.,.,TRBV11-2,CASSLEFRGSREQYF,TGTGCCAGCAGCTTAGAGTTCAGGGGATCGAGGGAGCAGTACTTC
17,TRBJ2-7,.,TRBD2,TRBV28,CASSPDPSGSGDYEQYF,TGTGCCAGCAGTCCAGACCCTAGCGGGAGTGGCGACTACGAGCAGTACTTC
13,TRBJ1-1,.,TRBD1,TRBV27,CATSTGVNTEAFF,TGTGCCACCTCGACAGGGGTGAACACTGAAGCTTTCTTT
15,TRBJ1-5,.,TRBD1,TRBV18,CASSTGGEGNQPQHF,TGTGCCAGCTCAACAGGGGGAGAAGGCAATCAGCCCCAGCATTTT
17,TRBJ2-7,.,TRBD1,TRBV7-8,CASSLVWGSGQAYEQYF,TGTGCCAGCAGCTTAGTGTGGGGGAGTGGACAGGCCTACGAGCAGTACTTC
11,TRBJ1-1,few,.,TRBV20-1,CSARGRVVAFF,TGCAGTGCTAGGGGGAGGGTGGTCGCTTTCTTT
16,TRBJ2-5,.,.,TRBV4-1,CASSQPSGSTPETQYF,TGCGCCAGCAGCCAGCCATCGGGGTCAACTCCGGAGACCCAGTACTTC
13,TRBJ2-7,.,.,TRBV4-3,CASSQDWNSELYF,TGCGCCAGCAGCCAAGATTGGAACAGTGAGTTGTACTTC
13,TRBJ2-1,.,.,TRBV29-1,CSVASSRYNEQFF,TGCAGCGTTGCTAGCTCGCGGTACAATGAGCAGTTCTTC
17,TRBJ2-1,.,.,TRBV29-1,CSAYRDSKFGGANEQFF,TGCAGCGCTTACCGGGACTCAAAATTTGGAGGGGCCAATGAGCAGTTCTTC
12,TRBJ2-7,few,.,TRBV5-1,CASSTPADEQYF,TGCGCCAGCAGCACCCCCGCGGACGAGCAGTACTTC
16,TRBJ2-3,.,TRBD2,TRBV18,CASSQGLAGVEDTQYF,TGTGCCAGCTCACAGGGACTAGCGGGAGTTGAAGATACGCAGTATTTT
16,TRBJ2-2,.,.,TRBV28,CASSLRWASRTGELFF,TGTGCCAGCAGTTTACGCTGGGCTAGCCGAACCGGGGAGCTGTTTTTT
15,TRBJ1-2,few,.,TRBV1,CTSSQDVRANYGYTF,TGCACCAGCAGCCAAGACGTGCGGGCTAACTATGGCTACACCTTC
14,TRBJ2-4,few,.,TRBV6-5,CASSPNSGGNIQYF,TGTGCCAGCAGTCCTAACTCCGGGGGAAACATTCAGTACTTC
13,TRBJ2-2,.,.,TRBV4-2,CASSQEVTGELFF,TGTGCCAGCAGCCAAGAGGTCACCGGGGAGCTGTTTTTT
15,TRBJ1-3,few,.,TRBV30,CAWSKDRVTGNTIYF,TGTGCCTGGAGCAAGGACAGAGTTACTGGAAACACCATATATTTT
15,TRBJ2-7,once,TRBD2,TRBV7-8,CASSLAGLAGAEQYF,TGTGCCAGCAGCTTAGCGGGCCTAGCGGGAGCCGAGCAGTACTTC